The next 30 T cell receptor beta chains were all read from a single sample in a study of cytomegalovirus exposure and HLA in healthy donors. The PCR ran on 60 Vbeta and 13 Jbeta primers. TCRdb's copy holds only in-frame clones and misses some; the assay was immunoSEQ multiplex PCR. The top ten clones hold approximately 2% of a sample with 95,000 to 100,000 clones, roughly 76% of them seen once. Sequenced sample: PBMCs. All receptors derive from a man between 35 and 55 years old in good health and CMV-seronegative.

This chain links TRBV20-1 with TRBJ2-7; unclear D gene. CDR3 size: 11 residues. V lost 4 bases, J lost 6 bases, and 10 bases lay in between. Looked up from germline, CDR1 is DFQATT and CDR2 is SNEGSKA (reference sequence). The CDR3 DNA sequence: TGCAGTGCTACTAGAATCTTCGAGCAGTACTTC. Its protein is CSATRIFEQYF.

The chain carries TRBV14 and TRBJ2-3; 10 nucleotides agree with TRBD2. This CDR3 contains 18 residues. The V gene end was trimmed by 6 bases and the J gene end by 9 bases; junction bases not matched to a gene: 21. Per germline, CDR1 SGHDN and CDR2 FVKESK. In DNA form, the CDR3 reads TGTGCCAGCAGTCCAGCGGGAGGGCCATATTTTCCCGTCGCGACGCAGTATTTT. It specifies CASSPAGGPYFPVATQYF.

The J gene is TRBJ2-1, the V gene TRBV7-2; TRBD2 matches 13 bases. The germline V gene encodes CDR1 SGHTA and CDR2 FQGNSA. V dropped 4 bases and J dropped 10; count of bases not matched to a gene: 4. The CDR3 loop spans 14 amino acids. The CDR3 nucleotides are TGTGCCAGCAGCTCCAGGACTAGCGGGGGAGAGCAGTTCTTC. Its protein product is CASSSRTSGGEQFF.

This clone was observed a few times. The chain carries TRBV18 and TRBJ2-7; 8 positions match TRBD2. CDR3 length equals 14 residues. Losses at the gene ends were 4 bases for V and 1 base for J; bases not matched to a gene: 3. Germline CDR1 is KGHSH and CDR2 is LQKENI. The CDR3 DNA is TGTGCCAGCTCACTTAGCGGGACGTCCTACGAGCAGTACTTC. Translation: CASSLSGTSYEQYF.

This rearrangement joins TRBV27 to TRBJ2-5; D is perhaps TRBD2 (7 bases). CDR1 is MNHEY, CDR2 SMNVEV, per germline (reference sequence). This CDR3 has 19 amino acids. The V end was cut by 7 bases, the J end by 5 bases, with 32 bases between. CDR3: CASKVSGVGGGRSVETQYF. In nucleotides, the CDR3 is TGTGCCAGCAAGGTTTCAGGGGTAGGCGGCGGGAGATCCGTGGAGACCCAGTACTTC.

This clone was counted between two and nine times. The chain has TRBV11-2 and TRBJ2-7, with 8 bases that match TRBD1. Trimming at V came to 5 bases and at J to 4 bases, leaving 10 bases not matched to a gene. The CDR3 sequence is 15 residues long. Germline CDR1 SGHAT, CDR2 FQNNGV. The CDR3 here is CASSPLQGGQYEQYF. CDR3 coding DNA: TGTGCCAGCAGCCCACTACAGGGGGGCCAGTACGAGCAGTACTTC.

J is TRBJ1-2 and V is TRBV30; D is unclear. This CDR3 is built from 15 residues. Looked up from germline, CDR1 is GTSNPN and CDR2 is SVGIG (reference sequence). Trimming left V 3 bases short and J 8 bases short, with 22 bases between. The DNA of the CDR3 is TGTGCCTGGAGACCCCCCCCGCCGAGCCCGGAGGGCTACACCTTC. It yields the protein CAWRPPPPSPEGYTF. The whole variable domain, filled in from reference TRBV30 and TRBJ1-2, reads SQTIHQWPATLVQPVGSPLSLECTVEGTSNPNLYWYRQAAGRGLQLLFYSVGIGQISSEVPQNLSASRPQDRQFILSSKKLLLSDSGFYLCAWRPPPPSPEGYTFGSGTRLTVV.

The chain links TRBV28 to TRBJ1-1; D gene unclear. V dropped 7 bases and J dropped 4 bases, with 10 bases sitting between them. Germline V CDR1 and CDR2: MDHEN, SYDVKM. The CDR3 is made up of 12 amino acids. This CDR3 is CASTAAGTEAFF. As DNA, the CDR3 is TGTGCCAGCACGGCGGCGGGCACTGAAGCTTTCTTT.

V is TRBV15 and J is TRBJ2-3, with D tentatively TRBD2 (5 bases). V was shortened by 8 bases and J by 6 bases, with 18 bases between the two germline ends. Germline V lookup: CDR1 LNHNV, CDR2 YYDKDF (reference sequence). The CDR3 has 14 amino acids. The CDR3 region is CATLSTFGGDTQYF. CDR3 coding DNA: TGTGCCACCCTCAGCACTTTCGGCGGGGATACGCAGTATTTT. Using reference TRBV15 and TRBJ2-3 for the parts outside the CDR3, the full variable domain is DAMVIQNPRYQVTQFGKPVTLSCSQTLNHNVMYWYQQKSSQAPKLLFHYYDKDFNNEADTPDNFQSRRPNTSFCFLDIRSPGLGDTAMYLCATLSTFGGDTQYFGPGTRLTVL.

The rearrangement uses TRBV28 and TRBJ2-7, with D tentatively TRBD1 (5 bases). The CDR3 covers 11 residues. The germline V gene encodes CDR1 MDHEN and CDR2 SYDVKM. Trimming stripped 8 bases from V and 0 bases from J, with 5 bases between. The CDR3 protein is CASQGSYEQYF. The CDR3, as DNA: TGTGCCAGCCAGGGCTCCTACGAGCAGTACTTC.

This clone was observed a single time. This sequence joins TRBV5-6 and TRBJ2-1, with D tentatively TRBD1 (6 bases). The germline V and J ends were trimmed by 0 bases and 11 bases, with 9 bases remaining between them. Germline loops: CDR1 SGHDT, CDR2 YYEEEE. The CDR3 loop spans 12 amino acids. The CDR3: CASSLARDKQFF. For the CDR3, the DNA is TGTGCCAGCAGCTTGGCCCGGGACAAGCAGTTCTTC.

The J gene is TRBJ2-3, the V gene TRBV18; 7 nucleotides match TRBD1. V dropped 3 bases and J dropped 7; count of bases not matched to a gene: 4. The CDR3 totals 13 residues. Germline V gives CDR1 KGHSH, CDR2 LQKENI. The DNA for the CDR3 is TGTGCCAGCTCACCTCTGGGACAGCATACGCAGTATTTT. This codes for CASSPLGQHTQYF.

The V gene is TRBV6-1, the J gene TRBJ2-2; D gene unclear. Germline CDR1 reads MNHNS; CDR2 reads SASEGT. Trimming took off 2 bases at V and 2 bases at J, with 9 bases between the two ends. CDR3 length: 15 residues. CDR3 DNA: TGTGCCAGCAGTGAATTCCTTCTAAACACCGGGGAGCTGTTTTTT. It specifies CASSEFLLNTGELFF.

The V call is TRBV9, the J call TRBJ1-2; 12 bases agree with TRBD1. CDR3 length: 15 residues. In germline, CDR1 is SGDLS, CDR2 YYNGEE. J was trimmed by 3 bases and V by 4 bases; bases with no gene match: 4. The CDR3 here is CASSFGTGGDYGYTF. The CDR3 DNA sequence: TGTGCCAGCAGCTTTGGGACAGGGGGCGACTATGGCTACACCTTC.

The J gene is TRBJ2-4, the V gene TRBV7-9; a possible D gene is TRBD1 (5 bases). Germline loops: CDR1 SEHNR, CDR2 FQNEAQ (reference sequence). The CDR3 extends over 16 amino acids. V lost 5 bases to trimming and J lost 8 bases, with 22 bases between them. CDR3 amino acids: CASSPPRAGNNDIQYF. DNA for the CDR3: TGTGCCAGCAGCCCACCCCGGGCAGGGAATAATGACATTCAGTACTTC.

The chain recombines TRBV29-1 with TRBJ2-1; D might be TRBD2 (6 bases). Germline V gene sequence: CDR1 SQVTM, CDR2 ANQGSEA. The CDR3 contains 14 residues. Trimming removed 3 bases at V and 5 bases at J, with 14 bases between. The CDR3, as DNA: TGCAGCGTTGAGGCGGGACTCATCGACAATGAGCAGTTCTTC. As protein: CSVEAGLIDNEQFF.

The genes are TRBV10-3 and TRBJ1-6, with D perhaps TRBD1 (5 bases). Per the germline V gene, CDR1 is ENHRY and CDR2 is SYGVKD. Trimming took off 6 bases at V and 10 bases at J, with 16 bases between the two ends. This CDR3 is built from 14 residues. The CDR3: CAISELKGPSPLHF. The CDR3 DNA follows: TGTGCCATCAGCGAGCTTAAGGGGCCATCACCCCTCCACTTT.

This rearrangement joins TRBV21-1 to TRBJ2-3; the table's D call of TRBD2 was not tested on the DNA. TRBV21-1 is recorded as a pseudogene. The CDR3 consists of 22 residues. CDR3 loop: CASSNYSRETGGAGHPTDTQYF. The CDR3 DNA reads TGTGCCAGCAGCAATTATTCGCGGGAGACGGGGGGGGCCGGACACCCCACAGATACGCAGTATTTT.

CDR3 sequence reads: CASREYSNQPQHF. In nucleotides, the CDR3 is TGTGCCAGCAGAGAATATAGCAATCAGCCCCAGCATTTT. This chain links TRBV2 with TRBJ1-5, with no clear D. The CDR3 length is 13 residues. V lost 6 bases, J lost 0 bases, and 6 bases lay in between. Germline V gene lookup returns CDR1 SNHLY and CDR2 FYNNEI.

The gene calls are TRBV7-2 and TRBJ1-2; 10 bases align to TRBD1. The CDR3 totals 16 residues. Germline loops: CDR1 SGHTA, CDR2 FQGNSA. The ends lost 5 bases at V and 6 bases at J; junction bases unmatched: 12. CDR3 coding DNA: TGTGCCAGCAGCCCCGGGACAGGGGTTCGGGGAGATGGCTACACCTTC. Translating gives CASSPGTGVRGDGYTF.

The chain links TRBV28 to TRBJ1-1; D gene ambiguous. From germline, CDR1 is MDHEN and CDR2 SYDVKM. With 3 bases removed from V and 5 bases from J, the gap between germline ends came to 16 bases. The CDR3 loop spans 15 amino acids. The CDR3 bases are TGTGCCAGCAGTTTCCCTACGTCCCGGGGTACTGAAGCTTTCTTT. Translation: CASSFPTSRGTEAFF.

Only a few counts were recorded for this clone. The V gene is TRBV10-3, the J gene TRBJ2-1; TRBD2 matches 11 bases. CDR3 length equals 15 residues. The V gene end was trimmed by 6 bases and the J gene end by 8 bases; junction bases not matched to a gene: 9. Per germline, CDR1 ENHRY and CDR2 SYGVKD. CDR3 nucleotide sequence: TGTGCCATCAGCCCGACTAGCGGGAATCGCGATGAGCAGTTCTTC. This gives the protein CAISPTSGNRDEQFF.

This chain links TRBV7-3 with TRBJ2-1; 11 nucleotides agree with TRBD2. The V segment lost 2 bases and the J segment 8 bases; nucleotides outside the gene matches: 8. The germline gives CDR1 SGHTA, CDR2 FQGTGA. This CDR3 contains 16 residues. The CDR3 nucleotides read TGTGCCAGCAGCTTAGGGGCTAGCGGGGGGCAGGATGAGCAGTTCTTC. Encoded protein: CASSLGASGGQDEQFF. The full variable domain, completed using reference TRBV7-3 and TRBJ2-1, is GAGVSQTPSNKVTEKGKYVELRCDPISGHTALYWYRQSLGQGPEFLIYFQGTGAADDSGLPNDRFFAVRPEGSVSTLKIQRTERGDSAVYLCASSLGASGGQDEQFFGPGTRLTVL.

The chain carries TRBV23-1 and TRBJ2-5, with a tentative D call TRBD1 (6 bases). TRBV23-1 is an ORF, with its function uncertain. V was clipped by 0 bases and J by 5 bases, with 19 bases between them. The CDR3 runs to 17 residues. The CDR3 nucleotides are TGCGCCAGCAGTCAATCAATGAACGGGACACTGGGCGAGACCCAGTACTTC. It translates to CASSQSMNGTLGETQYF.

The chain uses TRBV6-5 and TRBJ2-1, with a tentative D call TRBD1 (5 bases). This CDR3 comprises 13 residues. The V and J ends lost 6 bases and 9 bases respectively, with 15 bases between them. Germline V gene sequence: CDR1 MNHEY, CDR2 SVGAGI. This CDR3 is CASSTTRAREQFF. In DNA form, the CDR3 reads TGTGCCAGCAGCACGACCAGGGCTCGTGAGCAGTTCTTC.

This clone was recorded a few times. CDR3 DNA sequence: TGTGCCAGCAGCCCTCTCGGAGGCAGACCGAACACCGGGGAGCTGTTTTTT. The encoded protein is CASSPLGGRPNTGELFF. This chain joins TRBV7-9 and TRBJ2-2; possibly TRBD2 for D (5 bases). Germline CDR1 reads SEHNR; CDR2 reads FQNEAQ (reference sequence). This CDR3 has 17 residues. The V gene lost 5 bases and the J gene lost 0 bases, with 16 bases spanning the gap.

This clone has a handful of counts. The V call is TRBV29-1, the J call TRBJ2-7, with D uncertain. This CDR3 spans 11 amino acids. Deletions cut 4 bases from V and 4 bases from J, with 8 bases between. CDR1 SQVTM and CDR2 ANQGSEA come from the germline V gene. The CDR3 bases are TGCAGCGTTGTTGAAGCATACGAGCAGTACTTC. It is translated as CSVVEAYEQYF.

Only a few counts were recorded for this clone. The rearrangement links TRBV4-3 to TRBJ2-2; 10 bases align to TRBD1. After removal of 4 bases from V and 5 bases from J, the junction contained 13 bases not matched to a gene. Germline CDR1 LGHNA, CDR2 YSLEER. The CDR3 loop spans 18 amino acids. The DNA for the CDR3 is TGCGCCAGCAGCCCCTCGGACAGGGGGGATATCGGGACCGGGGAGCTGTTTTTT. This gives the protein CASSPSDRGDIGTGELFF.

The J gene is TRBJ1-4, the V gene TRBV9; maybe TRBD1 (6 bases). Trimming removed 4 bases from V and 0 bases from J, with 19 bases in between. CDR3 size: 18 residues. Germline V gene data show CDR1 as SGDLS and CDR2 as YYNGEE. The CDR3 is CASSYRDRSYATNEKLFF. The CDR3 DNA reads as TGTGCCAGCAGCTATAGAGACAGGAGTTATGCAACTAATGAAAAACTGTTTTTT.

CDR3 in amino acids: CASSAGTGRVGYTF. The CDR3 DNA follows: TGTGCCAGCAGCGCCGGGACAGGGCGTGTTGGCTACACCTTC. This chain connects TRBV9 to TRBJ1-2, with 9 bases fitting TRBD1. CDR1 SGDLS and CDR2 YYNGEE come from the germline V gene. The CDR3 is 14 residues long. V shed 3 bases and J 7 bases; nucleotides not matched to a gene: 7.